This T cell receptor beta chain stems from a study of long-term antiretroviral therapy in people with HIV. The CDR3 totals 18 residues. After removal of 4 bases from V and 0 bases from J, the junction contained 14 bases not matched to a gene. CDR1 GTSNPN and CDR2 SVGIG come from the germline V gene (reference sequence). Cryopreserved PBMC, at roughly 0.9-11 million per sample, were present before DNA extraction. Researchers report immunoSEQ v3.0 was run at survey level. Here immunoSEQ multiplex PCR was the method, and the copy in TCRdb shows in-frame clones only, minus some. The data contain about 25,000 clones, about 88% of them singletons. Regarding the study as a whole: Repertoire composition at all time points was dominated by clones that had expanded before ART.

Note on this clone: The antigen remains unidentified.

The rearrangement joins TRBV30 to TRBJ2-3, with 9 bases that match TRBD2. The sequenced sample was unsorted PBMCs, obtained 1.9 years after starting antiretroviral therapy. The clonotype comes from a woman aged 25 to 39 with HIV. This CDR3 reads CAWIPSGGLRGSTDTQYF. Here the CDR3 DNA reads TGTGCCTGGATACCCAGCGGGGGGCTCCGGGGGAGCACAGATACGCAGTATTTT.